This T cell receptor beta chain appears in the sequencing data of a study of cytomegalovirus exposure and HLA in healthy donors. General study findings and limits: TCR beta V segments were, for the most part, productive about 87% or about 30% of the time in an earlier analysis. Specific recognition of CMV antigens was confirmed in vitro for a few chains (all CMV-associated). Later work found most CMV-associated TCR beta chains apparently HLA-restricted.

13 Jbeta primers and 60 Vbeta primers were used for the PCR. TCRdb's copy holds only in-frame clones and misses some; the assay was immunoSEQ multiplex PCR. The table lists about 79,000 clones, 70% to 85% of them singletons. The germline gives CDR1 WSHSY, CDR2 SAAADI. Trimming took off 7 bases at V and 0 bases at J, with 9 bases between the two ends. This CDR3 spans 13 amino acids. Notes on this clone: Antigen unknown.

Material for sequencing was PBMCs. The sequence was obtained from a man aged 60-69 years in good health and CMV-seronegative. This chain links TRBV10-2 with TRBJ1-1; D is uncertain. The CDR3: CASMEALNTEAFF. CDR3 DNA: TGCGCCAGCATGGAGGCCCTGAACACTGAAGCTTTCTTT.